This T cell receptor beta chain was sequenced in a study of shared clonotypes between healthy human individuals. The V and J ends lost 0 bases and 7 bases, in that order; junction bases with no gene match: 6. The CDR3 is 15 amino acids. Germline V CDR1 and CDR2: SGHNT, YYREEE (reference sequence). In the sorted-subset replicate PCRs, 200 ng DNA, 25,000 to 35,000 T cell genomes, was used. The data were produced by immunoSEQ multiplex PCR, yet TCRdb's version contains in-frame clones alone and is incomplete. The repertoire has over a million clones, roughly 96% of them found once; the top ten carry roughly 1.1%. As to this clone: Its matching antigen is unknown.

Notes on the study in general: The sampled material consisted only of blood, and tissue repertoires are likely to differ. A limitation of the genetic and exposure-history diversity represented arose from few donors. Naive subsets, compared against memory subsets, generally had larger estimated richness values.

This sequence joins TRBV5-4 and TRBJ1-5, with 8 bases matching TRBD1. Sequenced: naive CD4+ T cells sorted from blood. Subset specified: CD45RA+ positively selected. The TCR was taken from a man aged 25 to 40 in good health. CDR3 DNA sequence: TGTGCCAGCAGCTTGGTCAGGGGGCTTGAACAGCCCCAGCATTTT. As protein: CASSLVRGLEQPQHF.